Shown below are 9 T cell receptor beta chains from a single sample sequenced in a study of lymphopenia after photon versus proton radiotherapy. The repertoire was sequenced with immunoSEQ multiplex PCR; TCRdb's copy has only in-frame clones and lacks some. The sample includes roughly 150,000 clones, about nine tenths seen only once; the top ten take about 4.4%. The sample in question was peripheral blood, obtained from a patient treated with photon-based radiotherapy. The source is a man in his fifties or sixties with gastric cancer.

V gene TRBV19 combines with J gene TRBJ2-3; TRBD2 might be the D (6 bases). In germline, CDR1 is LNHDA, CDR2 SQIVND (reference sequence). This CDR3 has 16 amino acids. Trimming took off 1 base at V and 3 bases at J, with 14 bases between the two ends. The CDR3 DNA is TGTGCCAGTAGTATAGGTTCGGGAGTAATAACAGATACGCAGTATTTT. Its translation: CASSIGSGVITDTQYF.

The V and J genes are TRBV2 and TRBJ1-1, with 7 bases that match TRBD1. This CDR3 has 15 amino acids. Germline assignment: CDR1 SNHLY and CDR2 FYNNEI. J gave up 1 base and V 1 base, and 3 bases lay outside the gene matches. The DNA for the CDR3 is TGTGCCAGCAGTGAAGAACAGGGGACGAACACTGAAGCTTTCTTT. Protein product: CASSEEQGTNTEAFF.

The table lists this clone with a count of one. The rearrangement links TRBV7-2 to TRBJ2-1; 8 bases are shared with TRBD2. Germline loops: CDR1 SGHTA, CDR2 FQGNSA. V shed 1 base, J shed 5 bases, and the junction held 4 bases outside the gene matches. The CDR3 contains 15 residues. The CDR3 DNA follows: TGTGCCAGCAGCTTAGAACTAGCGGAAGACAATGAGCAGTTCTTC. It encodes CASSLELAEDNEQFF.

This chain joins TRBV10-3 and TRBJ2-7; 9 positions match TRBD1. The germline V gene has CDR1 ENHRY and CDR2 SYGVKD. The V gene end was trimmed by 6 bases and the J gene end by 6 bases; junction bases not matched to a gene: 3. This CDR3 contains 12 residues. CDR3 loop: CAIRDRGIEQYF. The CDR3, as DNA: TGTGCCATCAGGGACAGGGGAATCGAGCAGTACTTC.

The chain employs TRBV28 and TRBJ1-1; D gene ambiguous. This CDR3 comprises 15 residues. Germline-derived CDR1 and CDR2 are MDHEN and SYDVKM. Trimming left V 2 bases short and J 1 base short, with 11 bases between. The CDR3 DNA sequence: TGTGCCAGCAGTTTAGGCCAGGCGGGGAACACTGAAGCTTTCTTT. Protein sequence: CASSLGQAGNTEAFF.

The rearrangement joins TRBV18 to TRBJ2-2; a possible D gene is TRBD1 (5 bases). V dropped 3 bases and J dropped 1 base, with 12 bases sitting between them. The CDR3 is 16 residues long. Germline V lookup: CDR1 KGHSH, CDR2 LQKENI. Here the CDR3 reads CASSPLVDRNTGELFF. Written as DNA, the CDR3 is TGTGCCAGCTCACCCTTAGTCGACAGGAACACCGGGGAGCTGTTTTTT.

This clone occurred a few times. The chain links TRBV19 to TRBJ1-4, with D perhaps TRBD1 (6 bases). Germline V CDR1 and CDR2: LNHDA, SQIVND (reference sequence). Trimming stripped 3 bases from V and 7 bases from J, with 15 bases between. CDR3 length: 15 residues. CDR3 nucleotide sequence: TGTGCCAGTAGTATCTTTCCCAGGGGAAGTGAAAAACTGTTTTTT. This encodes CASSIFPRGSEKLFF.

This chain uses TRBV7-9 with TRBJ2-3; 8 bases agree with TRBD2. This CDR3 is 16 amino acids long. J lost 0 bases, V lost 1 base, and 3 bases had no gene match. From germline, CDR1 is SEHNR and CDR2 FQNEAQ (reference sequence). CDR3 coding DNA: TGTGCCAGCAGCTTAGGGGCTAGCGGGAGCACAGATACGCAGTATTTT. Translating gives CASSLGASGSTDTQYF.

V gene TRBV4-1 combines with J gene TRBJ2-1, with 8 positions matching TRBD2. Germline CDR1 MGHRA, CDR2 YSYEKL. The V gene end was trimmed by 3 bases and the J gene end by 8 bases; junction bases not matched to a gene: 18. The CDR3 consists of 18 residues. The CDR3 region has the DNA TGCGCCAGCAGCCAGAGGGGGGTGCGGCTAGCGGGCGGATATGAGCAGTTCTTC. This gives the protein CASSQRGVRLAGGYEQFF.